These 23 T cell receptor beta chains came from one sample sequenced in a study of post-analysis software for immune sequencing data. These receptors have no identified antigens. Sequencing libraries made from TCR beta cDNA carried unique molecular identifiers. TCRdb fed the PCR reads into MiXCR, producing one record per CDR3 protein. The repertoire has hundreds of thousands of distinct CDR3 sequences, roughly 27% of them found once; the top ten carry about 0.5%. Regarding the study as a whole: Patients showed TRBV5-6, TRBV5-1 and TRBV20-1 among five TRBV segments more frequent than in controls.

Sequencing was performed on blood. The receptor source for this set is a girl aged 5-17 years with multiple sclerosis.

This clonotype has a handful of counts. The rearrangement uses TRBV2 and TRBJ2-5; perhaps TRBD1 as D (7 bases). CDR3 length equals 14 residues. Between the trimmed V and J ends, which lost 2 bases and 5 bases, there was a span of 12 bases. The germline V gene has CDR1 SNHLY and CDR2 FYNNEI. In DNA, the CDR3 is TGTGCCAGCAGTGAACGGAGGGGGCAGGAGACCCAGTACTTC. It specifies CASSERRGQETQYF.

This chain uses TRBV20-1 with TRBJ2-1, with D possibly TRBD2 on 6 matching bases. The CDR3 has 12 amino acids. Germline V gene sequence: CDR1 DFQATT, CDR2 SNEGSKA (reference sequence). Trimming took off 5 bases at V and 13 bases at J, with 18 bases between the two ends. CDR3 residues: CSAWDFGETQFF. The CDR3 DNA sequence: TGCAGTGCTTGGGACTTTGGAGAGACCCAGTTCTTC.

The chain combines TRBV6-5 with TRBJ2-5; 7 nucleotides line up with TRBD1. Germline CDR1 is MNHEY and CDR2 is SVGAGI. The CDR3 is made up of 13 amino acids. V lost 6 bases and J lost 5; bases outside the gene matches: 6. CDR3 nucleotide sequence: TGTGCCAGCAGGTTAGGGGGCAGTGAGACCCAGTACTTC. Amino acids: CASRLGGSETQYF.

The V call is TRBV10-3, the J call TRBJ2-3; 16 nucleotides agree with TRBD2. The CDR3 runs 14 residues. Germline V gene sequence: CDR1 ENHRY, CDR2 SYGVKD. V shed 7 bases and J 7 bases; nucleotides not matched to a gene: 2. CDR3 sequence reads: CAIKGLAGGNTQYF. The CDR3, as DNA: TGTGCCATCAAGGGACTAGCGGGGGGGAATACGCAGTATTTT.

The CDR3 region is CASTLLGGQLNSPLHF. CDR3 bases: TGTGCCAGCACCTTACTAGGCGGACAGCTTAATTCACCCCTCCACTTT. The chain uses TRBV6-5 and TRBJ1-6; tentatively, D is TRBD1 (6 bases). The germline V and J ends were trimmed by 7 bases and 6 bases, with 19 bases remaining between them. Germline-derived CDR1 and CDR2 are MNHEY and SVGAGI. CDR3 size: 16 residues.

This clonotype was counted between two and nine times. The V call is TRBV7-8, the J call TRBJ2-1; D call uncertain. The V gene's germline CDR1 is SGHVS and CDR2 FQNEAQ. The CDR3 is made up of 15 amino acids. Trimming left V 2 bases short and J 3 bases short, with 11 bases between. The CDR3 DNA reads as TGTGCCAGCAGCTTATTGGATTTGAGCTACAATGAGCAGTTCTTC. Its translation is CASSLLDLSYNEQFF.

This clonotype appeared a few times. The chain combines TRBV7-9 with TRBJ2-7; 10 bases are a match to TRBD2. The V gene end was trimmed by 5 bases and the J gene end by 4 bases; junction bases not matched to a gene: 11. CDR3 length equals 16 residues. Germline CDR1 SEHNR, CDR2 FQNEAQ (reference sequence). CDR3 in amino acids: CASSKTGTSVLYEQYF. CDR3 in DNA: TGTGCCAGCAGCAAAACCGGGACTAGCGTACTGTACGAGCAGTACTTC.

This clonotype occurred a few times. V gene TRBV20-1 combines with J gene TRBJ1-1, with D tentatively TRBD1 (6 bases). Trimming removed 0 bases at V and 1 base at J, with 12 bases between. Germline-derived CDR1 and CDR2 are DFQATT and SNEGSKA (reference sequence). The CDR3 contains 15 residues. Here the CDR3 reads CSARERGTTNTEAFF. The CDR3 nucleotides are TGCAGTGCTAGAGAGAGGGGGACTACGAACACTGAAGCTTTCTTT.

J is TRBJ2-3 and V is TRBV24-1; 7 bases map to TRBD2. From germline, CDR1 is KGHDR and CDR2 SFDVKD. With 3 bases clipped from V and 1 base from J, the junction kept 6 bases outside the gene matches. The CDR3 is made up of 16 amino acids. The CDR3 DNA follows: TGTGCCACCAGTGATGAAAGCGGGATGCGCACAGATACGCAGTATTTT. It translates to CATSDESGMRTDTQYF.

Only a few counts were recorded for this clonotype. The chain joins TRBV28 to TRBJ2-1, with TRBD1 matching 12 bases. V trimming: 6 bases; J trimming: 7 bases; junction bases outside the gene matches: 10. The length of the CDR3 is 16 residues. Germline CDR1 MDHEN, CDR2 SYDVKM. The CDR3 protein is CASRLPGQGAGNEQFF. Here the CDR3 DNA reads TGTGCCAGCAGACTACCGGGACAGGGGGCTGGAAATGAGCAGTTCTTC.

The V call is TRBV12-3 or TRBV12-4, the J call TRBJ1-2, with D possibly TRBD1 on 5 matching bases. V gave up 5 bases and J gave up 2 bases, with 18 bases separating them. This CDR3 has 16 residues. The CDR3 sequence: CASSDSPLGLNYGYTF. The CDR3 DNA reads as TGTGCCAGCAGTGACAGTCCTTTGGGTCTCAACTATGGCTACACCTTC.

For this clonotype: A much larger clone differs from this one at a single base, so this may be a read error. The J gene is TRBJ2-6, the V gene TRBV4-3; D might be TRBD1 (5 bases). The CDR3 spans 16 residues. Germline values: CDR1 LGHNA, CDR2 YSLEER. The CDR3 loop reads CASSQDEGAGANVRTF. The CDR3 DNA reads TGCGCCAGCAGCCAAGATGAAGGGGCTGGGGCCAACGTCCGGACTTTC.

V usage is TRBV28 and J usage is TRBJ2-1, with 7 bases identical to TRBD2. V shed 10 bases and J 8 bases; nucleotides not matched to a gene: 20. Germline V gene data show CDR1 as MDHEN and CDR2 as SYDVKM. The CDR3 totals 16 residues. This CDR3 is CATKPFFSGVNDEQFF. Here the CDR3 DNA reads TGTGCCACCAAACCCTTCTTCAGCGGGGTTAATGATGAGCAGTTCTTC. The whole variable domain, filled in from reference TRBV28 and TRBJ2-1, reads DVKVTQSSRYLVKRTGEKVFLECVQDMDHENMFWYRQDPGLGLRLIYFSYDVKMKEKGDIPEGYSVSREKKERFSLILESASTNQTSMYLCATKPFFSGVNDEQFFGPGTRLTVL.

The chain employs TRBV6-2 or TRBV6-3 and TRBJ2-5; D remains ambiguous. With the DNA end fitting TRBJ2-7 better, the J assignment may be wrong. Germline V CDR1 and CDR2: MNHEY, SVGEGT. The CDR3 is 11 residues long. CDR3: CASSYISEQYF. The CDR3 nucleotides are TGTGCCAGCAGTTACATATCCGAGCAGTACTTC.

This clonotype was detected a few times. V and J are TRBV7-2 and TRBJ2-1; 8 positions match TRBD2. Germline lookup yields CDR1 SGHTA and CDR2 FQGNSA. Trimming took 6 bases from V and 8 from J; bases not matched to a gene: 15. This CDR3 is built from 16 residues. The CDR3 DNA reads as TGTGCCAGCAGTCCGCAACAGGCGGGGGGTAGGGATGAGCAGTTCTTC. Translation: CASSPQQAGGRDEQFF.

This clonotype occurred a few times. The rearrangement links TRBV6-5 to TRBJ1-2, with D perhaps matching TRBD1 (6 bases). V shed 7 bases and J shed 6 bases, with 24 bases lying between them. This CDR3 is 16 amino acids long. CDR1 and CDR2 from the germline V gene are MNHEY and SVGAGI. The CDR3 sequence: CASTRDTRIGLHGYTF. Here the CDR3 DNA reads TGTGCCAGCACCCGGGACACCCGAATTGGCTTACATGGCTACACCTTC.

In this sample, this clonotype turned up a few times. The chain has TRBV6-5 and TRBJ2-7, with a possible D match to TRBD1 (6 bases). The V gene lost 7 bases and the J gene lost 3 bases, with 19 bases spanning the gap. Germline V lookup: CDR1 MNHEY, CDR2 SVGAGI. CDR3 length equals 15 residues. The CDR3 nucleotides are TGTGCCAGCAAAAGGTTCCCAACCAGGGGCTACGAGCAGTACTTC. This encodes CASKRFPTRGYEQYF.

On this clonotype itself: This sequence may be a read error, since a much larger clone differs from it by one base. The chain recombines TRBV6-5 with TRBJ2-5, with D possibly TRBD2 on 6 matching bases. The germline V gene encodes CDR1 MNHEY and CDR2 SVGAGI. CDR3 length: 13 residues. Trimming took off 6 bases at V and 11 bases at J, with 19 bases between the two ends. The CDR3 reads CASRSPAGNEQYF. CDR3 coding DNA: TGTGCCAGCAGGAGCCCCGCGGGAAATGAGCAGTACTTC.

A note on this clonotype: The junction departs from germline at one end; a sequencing error may be responsible. The CDR3 DNA follows: TGCGCCGGCAGCTTAGCCGGGACAGAGCAGTTCTTC. As protein: CAGSLAGTEQFF. This sequence joins TRBV5-1 and TRBJ2-1, with D possibly being TRBD1 (6 bases). The CDR3 extends over 12 amino acids. CDR1 and CDR2 (germline): SGHRS, YFSETQ.

V and J are TRBV12-3 or TRBV12-4 and TRBJ2-1; tentatively, D is TRBD1 or TRBD2 (5 bases each). This CDR3 is built from 15 residues. Trimming pared 5 bases from V and 6 bases from J, leaving 17 bases between. The CDR3 loop reads CASSPQGPPGNEQFF. The CDR3 DNA reads as TGTGCCAGCAGTCCCCAGGGACCTCCGGGCAATGAGCAGTTCTTC.

The sample holds a few counts of this clonotype. This sequence joins TRBV9 and TRBJ1-5; D is unresolved. The CDR3 sequence is 14 residues long. The germline V gene has CDR1 SGDLS and CDR2 YYNGEE. With 3 bases removed from V and 1 base from J, the gap between germline ends came to 8 bases. CDR3: CASSESDSNQPQHF. The CDR3 DNA sequence: TGTGCCAGCAGCGAGAGTGACAGCAATCAGCCCCAGCATTTT. Full variable domain (missing parts from reference TRBV9 and TRBJ1-5): DSGVTQTPKHLITATGQRVTLRCSPRSGDLSVYWYQQSLDQGLQFLIQYYNGEERAKGNILERFSAQQFPDLHSELNLSSLELGDSALYFCASSESDSNQPQHFGDGTRLSIL.

CDR3 sequence: CSASGGQGPESSYEQYF. The CDR3, as DNA: TGCAGTGCTAGCGGGGGACAGGGGCCCGAGTCTTCCTACGAGCAGTACTTC. This chain uses TRBV20-1 with TRBJ2-7, with 10 positions matching TRBD1. CDR1 and CDR2 from the germline V gene are DFQATT and SNEGSKA (reference sequence). The CDR3 runs 17 residues. The J segment lost 1 base and the V segment lost 3 bases, leaving 12 bases of the junction unmatched.

The chain has TRBV24-1 and TRBJ2-7; D uncertain. The CDR3 spans 14 residues. Germline CDR1 is KGHDR and CDR2 is SFDVKD. V was cut by 1 base and J by 3 bases, with 9 bases left in between. This CDR3 reads CATSDFPSSYEQYF. The CDR3 DNA sequence: TGTGCCACCAGTGATTTCCCCTCCAGCTACGAGCAGTACTTC.